This TCR beta chain was sequenced in a study of regulatory T cells in long-lasting Graves disease. Study-wide findings and caveats: Segments TRBV28, TRBJ1-2 and TRBJ2-5 showed preferential usage in persistent disease.

This clonotype was seen only once. What it binds is unknown. At one boundary the junction diverges from the germline segment, which might be a read error. The time point was: persistent/refractory GD, antithyroid drugs over 5 years with positive TRAb. Following extraction of RNA from PBMCs, that RNA was used to make the TCR library. TCR beta libraries were built with iRepertoire HTBI primers and Arm-PCR of CDR3 regions. TCRdb analysed the multiplex PCR reads with MiXCR anew, one entry per CDR3 protein. The sample has roughly 470,000 distinct CDR3 sequences, around 21% seen once. The CDR3 is 15 residues long. Per germline, CDR1 SGHDN and CDR2 FVKESK.

The specimen was peripheral blood mononuclear cells (PBMCs), collected when the disease was refractory, from a patient treated with antithyroid drugs. The TCR comes from a female donor with Graves disease. The V call is TRBV14, the J call TRBJ2-7; possible D gene TRBD1, 6 bases. The CDR3 region is CASSQGLGTPYKQYF. Written as DNA, the CDR3 is TGTGCCAGCAGCCAAGGGCTCGGGACACCCTACAAGCAGTACTTC.